These T cell receptor beta chains were read from a single sample in a study of cytomegalovirus exposure and HLA in healthy donors. The method was immunoSEQ multiplex PCR; TCRdb's version includes in-frame clones alone and lacks a portion of them. Among roughly 190,000 clones listed, over 70% were seen once. The sequencing sample was made of PBMCs. The origin of the receptors is a woman in her twenties or thirties in good health and CMV-seropositive. CDR3s include the opening cysteine and the closing phenylalanine or tryptophan. Fields, in order: V gene, D gene, clone size, J gene, CDR3 protein, CDR3 DNA. D genes are given only for firm matches. The listing skips clone size in some rows; elsewhere it reads once, few, many or a size class.

V: TRBV6-1; D: .; size: few; J: TRBJ2-7; CDR3: CASSEAREQYF; DNA: TGTGCCAGCAGTGAAGCGCGGGAGCAGTACTTC
V: TRBV7-9; D: TRBD2; size: .; J: TRBJ2-7; CDR3: CSSSLDSGSFVYEQYF; DNA: TGTTCCAGCAGCCTAGATAGCGGGAGTTTTGTCTACGAGCAGTACTTC
V: TRBV10-3; D: TRBD1; size: .; J: TRBJ2-5; CDR3: CAIRAPGQGGETQYF; DNA: TGTGCCATCAGAGCCCCGGGACAGGGAGGGGAGACCCAGTACTTC
V: TRBV27; D: .; size: .; J: TRBJ2-7; CDR3: CASSLYTGAAYEQYF; DNA: TGTGCCAGCAGTTTATATACGGGAGCGGCGTACGAGCAGTACTTC
V: TRBV7-2; D: .; size: .; J: TRBJ2-7; CDR3: CASSFEGAPYYEQYF; DNA: TGTGCCAGCAGCTTCGAGGGAGCCCCCTACTACGAGCAGTACTTC
V: TRBV2; D: TRBD1; size: .; J: TRBJ1-5; CDR3: CASSENRGQSGNQPQHF; DNA: TGTGCCAGCAGTGAAAACAGGGGGCAGTCGGGCAATCAGCCCCAGCATTTT
V: TRBV15; D: TRBD2; size: .; J: TRBJ2-7; CDR3: CATSRGTSGNYEQYF; DNA: TGTGCCACCAGCAGAGGGACTAGCGGGAACTACGAGCAGTACTTC
V: TRBV5-4; D: .; size: .; J: TRBJ2-2; CDR3: CASSSPGQGYTGELFF; DNA: TGTGCCAGCAGCTCCCCGGGACAAGGATACACCGGGGAGCTGTTTTTT
V: TRBV7-2; D: TRBD1; size: .; J: TRBJ2-1; CDR3: CASSPDRVNEQFF; DNA: TGTGCCAGCAGCCCAGACAGGGTCAATGAGCAGTTCTTC
V: TRBV7-6; D: .; size: .; J: TRBJ2-7; CDR3: CASSLGQWGDSSYEQYF; DNA: TGTGCCAGCAGCTTAGGTCAGTGGGGGGACTCTTCCTACGAGCAGTACTTC
V: TRBV5-1; D: TRBD1; size: once; J: TRBJ2-7; CDR3: CASSGGQAGFHEQYF; DNA: TGCGCCAGCAGCGGGGGACAGGCCGGGTTTCACGAGCAGTACTTC
V: TRBV6-4; D: .; size: .; J: TRBJ2-1; CDR3: CASSDRGEQFF; DNA: TGTGCCAGCAGTGACAGGGGAGAGCAGTTCTTC
V: TRBV28; D: .; size: .; J: TRBJ1-2; CDR3: CASSSPKPHSSYGYTF; DNA: TGTGCCAGCAGTTCACCGAAACCCCATAGTTCCTATGGCTACACCTTC
V: TRBV18; D: TRBD1; size: few; J: TRBJ2-3; CDR3: CASSPLEISGQGARENQYF; DNA: TGTGCCAGCTCACCACTTGAAATTTCGGGACAGGGCGCGCGGGAGAACCAGTATTTT
V: TRBV5-1; D: TRBD1; size: .; J: TRBJ1-5; CDR3: CASSPGQGTQPQHF; DNA: TGCGCCAGCAGCCCCGGACAGGGCACTCAGCCCCAGCATTTT
V: TRBV2; D: TRBD2; size: .; J: TRBJ2-1; CDR3: CASREREVNEQFF; DNA: TGTGCCAGCAGGGAACGGGAGGTAAATGAGCAGTTCTTC
V: TRBV27; D: .; size: .; J: TRBJ1-1; CDR3: CASSLVGGGHTEAFF; DNA: TGTGCCAGCAGTTTAGTAGGCGGGGGCCACACTGAAGCTTTCTTT